These 9 T cell receptor beta chains share one sample of origin, sequenced in a study of T cell clones after liver transplantation. This table comes from immunoSEQ multiplex PCR, and its TCRdb copy is limited to in-frame clones, with some not included. The sample has about 76,000 clones; less than 90% are singletons. Source: CD4+ T cells from blood, taken at the 22-month timepoint. These receptors were taken from a human patient who received a liver transplant. Some T cells may be the graft donor's.

This clone has a single count. The DNA of the CDR3 is TGTGCTAGTGGTTCACGGTGGACTAGCGAACATACGCAGTATTTT. Its translation: CASGSRWTSEHTQYF. This chain links TRBV12-5 with TRBJ2-3; 9 positions agree with TRBD2. This CDR3 is built from 15 residues. Germline V gene data show CDR1 as LGHNT and CDR2 as FRNRAP. V trimming: 4 bases; J trimming: 7 bases; junction bases outside the gene matches: 9.

The chain uses TRBV6-6 and TRBJ2-5; 8 bases align to TRBD2. CDR1 is MNHNY, CDR2 SVGAGI, per germline (reference sequence). With 0 bases clipped from V and 1 base from J, the junction kept 4 bases outside the gene matches. The CDR3 has 16 residues. CDR3 in amino acids: CASSYSVSGVQETQYF. In DNA form, the CDR3 reads TGTGCCAGCAGTTACTCGGTTAGCGGGGTCCAAGAGACCCAGTACTTC.

The rearrangement uses TRBV11-2 and TRBJ2-1; D tentatively fits TRBD1 or TRBD2 (5 bases each). Per the germline V gene, CDR1 is SGHAT and CDR2 is FQNNGV. This CDR3 region has 19 residues. V lost 2 bases and J lost 6, with 26 bases in between. CDR3 DNA sequence: TGTGCCAGCAGCTTAAGACTTGGGGGAACGACGACGTTCGGCAATGAGCAGTTCTTC. It encodes CASSLRLGGTTTFGNEQFF.

The chain carries TRBV28 and TRBJ2-2; TRBD1 might be the D (6 bases). CDR3 length: 16 amino acids. V lost 5 bases and J lost 4, with 17 bases in between. The germline V gene has CDR1 MDHEN and CDR2 SYDVKM. The DNA of the CDR3 is TGTGCCAGCAGTCCACCTGGGCAGGGGAGCACCGGGGAGCTGTTTTTT. Its protein is CASSPPGQGSTGELFF.

V gene TRBV7-3 combines with J gene TRBJ2-1, with D perhaps assigned TRBD1 or TRBD2 (7 bases each). The germline V gene has CDR1 SGHTA and CDR2 FQGTGA. V was clipped by 5 bases and J by 1 base, with 15 bases between them. The length of the CDR3 is 16 residues. CDR3 region: CASSTRGGGSYNEQFF. The DNA of the CDR3 is TGTGCCAGCAGCACCAGGGGGGGAGGATCCTACAATGAGCAGTTCTTC.

The rearrangement joins TRBV20-1 to TRBJ2-3; D gene unclear. Germline CDR1 and CDR2: DFQATT and SNEGSKA (reference sequence). V was cut by 6 bases and J by 4 bases, with 8 bases left in between. The CDR3 is 11 amino acids. CDR3 nucleotides: TGCAGTGCCCAAGGGCCAGATACGCAGTATTTT. Its translation: CSAQGPDTQYF.

The rearrangement uses TRBV30 and TRBJ2-1, with TRBD2 matching over 11 bases. Trimming cost V 6 bases and J 6 bases; bases outside gene matches: 7. CDR1 GTSNPN and CDR2 SVGIG come from the germline V gene (reference sequence). The CDR3 is made up of 14 amino acids. Written as DNA, the CDR3 is TGTGCCTGCAGTCTAGCGGGAGGTTCCAATGAGCAGTTCTTC. Its protein is CACSLAGGSNEQFF. The variable domain in full, completed from reference TRBV30 and TRBJ2-1, reads SQTIHQWPATLVQPVGSPLSLECTVEGTSNPNLYWYRQAAGRGLQLLFYSVGIGQISSEVPQNLSASRPQDRQFILSSKKLLLSDSGFYLCACSLAGGSNEQFFGPGTRLTVL.

The chain employs TRBV28 and TRBJ1-6; D gene ambiguous. CDR1 is MDHEN, CDR2 SYDVKM, per germline. The CDR3 sequence is 13 residues long. The V end was cut by 6 bases, the J end by 2 bases, with 5 bases between. The CDR3 loop reads CASSSAYNSPLHF. Here the CDR3 DNA reads TGTGCCAGCAGCAGTGCCTATAATTCACCCCTCCACTTT.

Written as DNA, the CDR3 is TGCGCCAGCAGCTTGGACAAATTAGAGGGGGAAAAACTGTTTTTT. It encodes CASSLDKLEGEKLFF. V is TRBV5-1 and J is TRBJ1-4, with D possibly TRBD1 on 5 matching bases. Trimming took off 0 bases at V and 8 bases at J, with 14 bases between the two ends. The CDR3 has 15 residues. Germline V CDR1 and CDR2: SGHRS, YFSETQ. Variable domain in full (rest from reference TRBV5-1 and TRBJ1-4): KAGVTQTPRYLIKTRGQQVTLSCSPISGHRSVSWYQQTPGQGLQFLFEYFSETQRNKGNFPGRFSGRQFSNSRSEMNVSTLELGDSALYLCASSLDKLEGEKLFFGSGTQLSVL.